This T cell receptor (beta chain) was sequenced for a study of cytomegalovirus exposure and HLA in healthy donors (dated by TCRdb to the late 2010s). Regarding the research as a whole: According to a later analysis, the roughly 120 validation repertoires were produced on the same platform as the 666 repertoires of the first cohort. The study aimed to test whether cataloging public T cell receptors could reveal signatures of past pathogen exposure. Besides the first cohort of 550 to 750 subjects, a separate validation cohort made up of about 120 different subjects was used. To predict cytomegalovirus infection status, the study brought together high-throughput TCR immunosequencing, statistical association of individual TCRs with disease status, and machine learning.

The donors were included in the validation cohort of approximately 120 subjects, a group kept apart from the approximately 650-subject first cohort. Library preparation used the immunoSEQ multiplex PCR assay. Turning to the authors' computational methods: A statistical classification framework was built to diagnose cytomegalovirus status from the catalog of TCR beta chain sequences. This is the immuneACCESS table as TCRdb keeps it, with only in-frame sequences that have V and J called. A part of the clones is gone; compared with another copy, unresolved V genes explain less than half, and the rest is unexplained. V and J calls and clone size follow that table, whereas D and trimming were derived from the DNA. The sample includes hundreds of thousands of clones, with more than 80% observed a single time. Over 0.75% of the sample is held by the ten biggest clonotypes. The paper as a whole reports these results and caveats: The authors suggested that the approach could potentially be extended to other disease states and immunological phenotypes. While some public TCRs were present in many individuals, most TCR sequences turned up only very rarely across donors. In vitro tests confirmed that a few of the cytomegalovirus-associated TCR beta chains recognize cytomegalovirus antigens. In both the original and validation cohorts, the classifier was reported to diagnose cytomegalovirus status with high specificity and sensitivity. Subsequent analysis determined that TCRs grouped into clusters in the first cohort also showed a tendency toward co-occurrence across the approximately 120 validation repertoires, and roughly 95% of cluster scores exceeded 0. The study listed 150 to 200 TCR beta chains as associated with cytomegalovirus. All 120 or so repertoires were used to score co-occurrence in the validation cohort in a later analysis, because that analysis had no HLA typing for the cohort.

The CDR3 starts with the cysteine, ends with the phenylalanine, and has 13 residues. Only the CDR3 part of the read is kept: 39 bases, read in frame from the first base. Trimming costs V 4 bases and J 4 bases, and their ends lie 10 bases apart. CDR1 SGHDN and CDR2 FVKESK are derived from the germline V gene. This clone was found a few times. No cognate antigen has been identified for it. No clone much larger than this one lies a single base away; base qualities are absent. The clonotype was recovered from a woman in her late teens or twenties in good health and CMV-seronegative. The material sequenced was PBMCs. The chain is encoded by TRBV14 joined to TRBJ1-1; a confident D gene designation cannot be given. The CDR3 amino acid sequence is: CASSPQAVTEAFF. In nucleotide form, the sequence is TGTGCCAGCAGCCCCCAAGCTGTCACTGAAGCTTTCTTT.